One and the same sample provided the 30 T cell receptor beta chains below, sequenced in a study of shared clonotypes between healthy human individuals. Libraries were prepared by immunoSEQ multiplex PCR; TCRdb keeps only in-frame clonotypes and omits some of them. The top ten hold under 11% of the sample, which has approximately 340,000 clones, 73% seen once. The sequencing sample was made of memory CD4+ T cells sorted from blood. Indicated subset: CD45RA-negative fraction. Receptors originate from a man aged 30 to 45 in good health.

The chain employs TRBV4-3 and TRBJ2-6; D gene uncertain. The ends were cut back, 1 base at V and 0 bases at J, with 4 bases in the middle. Germline loops: CDR1 LGHNA, CDR2 YSLEER. The CDR3 consists of 15 residues. CDR3 loop: CASSQVSSGANVLTF. The CDR3 DNA sequence: TGCGCCAGCAGCCAAGTGAGCTCTGGGGCCAACGTCCTGACTTTC.

V is TRBV11-2 and J is TRBJ2-1, with TRBD2 identical over 11 bases. Germline V gene data show CDR1 as SGHAT and CDR2 as FQNNGV. V lost 4 bases to trimming and J lost 4 bases; unmatched junction nucleotides: 3. The length of the CDR3 is 15 residues. The CDR3 DNA is TGTGCCAGCAGCTCACTAGCGGGAGCTTACAATGAGCAGTTCTTC. Its protein product is CASSSLAGAYNEQFF.

A few counts support this clone. In DNA, the CDR3 is TGTGCCAGCAGCGTTGCCGGGTCTCAGAGGAATGAGCAGTTCTTC. Translating gives CASSVAGSQRNEQFF. The rearrangement links TRBV9 to TRBJ2-1; D gene unclear. CDR1 is SGDLS, CDR2 YYNGEE, per germline. Trimming took off 2 bases at V and 7 bases at J, with 16 bases between the two ends. The CDR3 is 15 residues long.

This sequence joins TRBV10-2 and TRBJ2-3; 10 bases are a match to TRBD2. Germline-derived CDR1 and CDR2 are WSHSY and SAAADI. J lost 9 bases, V lost 5 bases, and 11 bases had no gene match. The CDR3 has 15 residues. CDR3 sequence reads: CASSSQRASGRTQYF. Here the CDR3 DNA reads TGCGCCAGCAGTTCTCAACGGGCTAGCGGGAGAACGCAGTATTTT.

This sequence joins TRBV5-1 and TRBJ2-1; D remains unclear. This CDR3 is built from 15 residues. Germline V gene lookup returns CDR1 SGHRS and CDR2 YFSETQ. V lost 2 bases and J lost 4, with 13 bases in between. The CDR3 DNA is TGCGCCAGCAGCTTCACGACGAAATCATACAATGAGCAGTTCTTC. This encodes CASSFTTKSYNEQFF. The full variable domain, completed using reference TRBV5-1 and TRBJ2-1, is KAGVTQTPRYLIKTRGQQVTLSCSPISGHRSVSWYQQTPGQGLQFLFEYFSETQRNKGNFPGRFSGRQFSNSRSEMNVSTLELGDSALYLCASSFTTKSYNEQFFGPGTRLTVL.

This chain connects TRBV19 to TRBJ2-1; 13 bases are shared with TRBD2. CDR3 length: 15 residues. Losses at the gene ends were 6 bases for V and 4 bases for J; bases not matched to a gene: 3. Germline CDR1 LNHDA, CDR2 SQIVND (reference sequence). The CDR3 nucleotides read TGTGCCAGTAGACGGACTAGCGGGGGTTACAATGAGCAGTTCTTC. This translates into CASRRTSGGYNEQFF. Drawing the rest from reference TRBV19 and TRBJ2-1, the complete variable domain is DGGITQSPKYLFRKEGQNVTLSCEQNLNHDAMYWYRQDPGQGLRLIYYSQIVNDFQKGDIAEGYSVSREKKESFPLTVTSAQKNPTAFYLCASRRTSGGYNEQFFGPGTRLTVL.

The chain is built from TRBV5-1 and TRBJ2-3; a possible D gene is TRBD2 (5 bases). Trimming shortened V by 1 base and J by 4 bases, and 16 bases separated the two germline ends. CDR1 is SGHRS, CDR2 YFSETQ, per germline. The CDR3 spans 16 residues. The DNA of the CDR3 is TGCGCCAGCAGCTTGCTAGCAGTGGGTAGGGCAGATACGCAGTATTTT. It translates to CASSLLAVGRADTQYF.

The V call is TRBV5-1, the J call TRBJ2-3, with 9 bases fitting TRBD2. There are 16 residues in the CDR3. Germline CDR1 is SGHRS and CDR2 is YFSETQ. With 1 base clipped from V and 1 base from J, the junction kept 4 bases outside the gene matches. As DNA, the CDR3 is TGCGCCAGCAGCTTGTTTGCGGGAGGGCGCACAGATACGCAGTATTTT. Translating gives CASSLFAGGRTDTQYF.

This clone occurred a few times. The gene calls are TRBV6-1 and TRBJ2-4; TRBD2 matches at 7 bases. Germline-derived CDR1 and CDR2 are MNHNS and SASEGT. Trimming took 0 bases from V and 0 from J; bases not matched to a gene: 11. The CDR3 sequence is 19 residues long. CDR3 nucleotide sequence: TGTGCCAGCAGTGAAGCGCCTGGAGGGACTACAATAGCCAAAAACATTCAGTACTTC. Protein sequence: CASSEAPGGTTIAKNIQYF.

The count of this clone is one. The CDR3 DNA is TGTGCCAGCTTACCGACAGGGGGTAACGAGCAGTACTTC. It specifies CASLPTGGNEQYF. V and J are TRBV18 and TRBJ2-7, with 9 bases aligning to TRBD1. The CDR3 consists of 13 residues. Germline CDR1 reads KGHSH; CDR2 reads LQKENI. J was trimmed by 5 bases and V by 7 bases; bases with no gene match: 6. The full variable domain, its missing parts supplied by reference TRBV18 and TRBJ2-7, is NAGVMQNPRHLVRRRGQEARLRCSPMKGHSHVYWYRQLPEEGLKFMVYLQKENIIDESGMPKERFSAEFPKEGPSILRIQQVVRGDSAAYFCASLPTGGNEQYFGPGTRLTVT.

Concerning this clone: Germline and junction disagree at one end, which may indicate a read error. The chain carries TRBV7-7 and TRBJ2-3, with no clear D. This CDR3 contains 14 residues. The germline V gene has CDR1 SSHAT and CDR2 FNYEAQ (reference sequence). The CDR3 coding sequence is TGTGCTAGCAGCTTAGACGGGAGCACAGATACGCAGTATTTT. As protein: CASSLDGSTDTQYF.

The sample holds a few counts of this clone. V usage is TRBV5-4 and J usage is TRBJ2-1; the match to TRBD2 covers 9 bases. Germline CDR1 SGHNT, CDR2 YYREEE (reference sequence). The junction had 18 bases not matched to a gene; V was cut back by 5 bases and J by 6 bases. The CDR3 covers 18 residues. The CDR3: CASSSLAGTPVRVNEQFF. The DNA of the CDR3 is TGTGCCAGCAGTTCCCTAGCGGGAACCCCCGTCCGGGTCAATGAGCAGTTCTTC.

J is TRBJ2-7 and V is TRBV5-1; D might be TRBD1 (5 bases). The germline gives CDR1 SGHRS, CDR2 YFSETQ. V was clipped by 6 bases and J by 4 bases, with 20 bases between them. CDR3 length: 15 residues. Here the CDR3 DNA reads TGCGCCAGCACCCCTGACCACCAAAGGGGATACGAGCAGTACTTC. Protein sequence: CASTPDHQRGYEQYF.

This chain uses TRBV30 with TRBJ1-3, with no clear D. This CDR3 region has 13 residues. Germline loops: CDR1 GTSNPN, CDR2 SVGIG (reference sequence). The ends were cut back, 0 bases at V and 9 bases at J, with 12 bases in the middle. The CDR3 nucleotides read TGTGCCTGGAGTGTAGACATTCGGCTCACCATATATTTT. This gives the protein CAWSVDIRLTIYF.

This rearrangement joins TRBV7-8 to TRBJ2-7, with 12 bases matching TRBD1. With 1 base clipped from V and 5 bases from J, the junction kept 9 bases outside the gene matches. This CDR3 is 17 amino acids long. The germline CDR1 and CDR2 sequences are SGHVS and FQNEAQ. CDR3 protein: CASSLGWGQGAAHEQYF. The CDR3 DNA sequence: TGTGCCAGCAGCTTAGGGTGGGGACAGGGGGCCGCGCACGAGCAGTACTTC.

The rearrangement uses TRBV9 and TRBJ2-3, with 9 bases lining up with TRBD1. The CDR3 contains 16 residues. Unmatched junction bases numbered 4, after V lost 0 bases and J lost 2 bases. From germline, CDR1 is SGDLS and CDR2 YYNGEE. The CDR3 reads CASSVGGDRDTDTQYF. The DNA of the CDR3 is TGTGCCAGCAGCGTAGGGGGGGACAGGGACACAGATACGCAGTATTTT.

The chain is built from TRBV19 and TRBJ2-3; possibly TRBD2 for D (6 bases). The CDR3 is 16 residues long. Deletions cut 3 bases from V and 4 bases from J, with 17 bases between. Germline CDR1 is LNHDA and CDR2 is SQIVND (reference sequence). The CDR3 protein is CASSIGLARLADTQYF. Here the CDR3 DNA reads TGTGCCAGTAGTATCGGTCTAGCGAGGTTAGCAGATACGCAGTATTTT.

The gene calls are TRBV18 and TRBJ2-3; 10 bases fit TRBD2. CDR3 length: 19 amino acids. CDR1 and CDR2 from the germline V gene are KGHSH and LQKENI. J lost 6 bases, V lost 2 bases, and 17 bases had no gene match. The CDR3 DNA follows: TGTGCCAGCTCACCAGCTCTAGGGCTAGCGGGAGCTCAGTCCGATACGCAGTATTTT. Protein sequence: CASSPALGLAGAQSDTQYF.

This clone was seen more than once but under ten times. The chain uses TRBV27 and TRBJ2-5, with 13 bases identical to TRBD2. CDR1 is MNHEY and CDR2 is SMNVEV in the germline V gene (reference sequence). With V trimmed by 5 bases and J by 4 bases, 13 bases remained unmatched. This CDR3 is built from 18 residues. CDR3: CASSPWGTSGAKGETQYF. The CDR3 nucleotides read TGTGCCAGCAGTCCATGGGGGACTAGCGGGGCGAAGGGAGAGACCCAGTACTTC.

The chain combines TRBV11-2 with TRBJ2-1; D is tentatively TRBD1 or TRBD2 (5 bases each). Trimming pared 2 bases from V and 6 bases from J, leaving 11 bases between. The germline V gene has CDR1 SGHAT and CDR2 FQNNGV. CDR3 size: 14 residues. Here the CDR3 DNA reads TGTGCCAGCAGCTTATTGAGGGGAAGCAATGAGCAGTTCTTC. Protein: CASSLLRGSNEQFF. Combining the CDR3 with reference TRBV11-2 and TRBJ2-1 gives the whole variable domain EAGVAQSPRYKIIEKRQSVAFWCNPISGHATLYWYQQILGQGPKLLIQFQNNGVVDDSQLPKDRFSAERLKGVDSTLKIQPAKLEDSAVYLCASSLLRGSNEQFFGPGTRLTVL.

The chain uses TRBV6-1 and TRBJ1-5; tentatively, D is TRBD1 (5 bases). CDR3 size: 13 residues. Germline V gene sequence: CDR1 MNHNS, CDR2 SASEGT. Trimming took off 6 bases at V and 4 bases at J, with 10 bases between the two ends. The CDR3 DNA reads as TGTGCCAGCAGGAGTGCAGGGAATCAGCCCCAGCATTTT. Translating gives CASRSAGNQPQHF.

The chain joins TRBV10-3 to TRBJ1-2, with D hard to call. The CDR3 covers 11 residues. V lost 3 bases, J lost 1 base, and 0 bases lay in between. Germline loops: CDR1 ENHRY, CDR2 SYGVKD. The CDR3, as DNA: TGTGCCATCAGTGATAACTATGGCTACACCTTC. Residues: CAISDNYGYTF.

This chain joins TRBV9 and TRBJ2-3; TRBD2 is a possible D gene (5 bases). The CDR3 loop spans 14 amino acids. V shed 1 base and J shed 0 bases, with 6 bases lying between them. The V gene's germline CDR1 is SGDLS and CDR2 YYNGEE. CDR3 residues: CASSVRGSTDTQYF. CDR3 DNA: TGTGCCAGCAGCGTACGGGGAAGCACAGATACGCAGTATTTT.

This clone was detected a few times. V and J are TRBV5-6 and TRBJ2-3; no clear D gene. Germline V gene data show CDR1 as SGHDT and CDR2 as YYEEEE. Trimming took 6 bases from V and 3 from J, leaving 5 bases between them. CDR3 length equals 11 residues. The DNA of the CDR3 is TGTGCCAGCACCAATACAGATACGCAGTATTTT. Its translation: CASTNTDTQYF. The variable domain in full, completed from reference TRBV5-6 and TRBJ2-3, reads DAGVTQSPTHLIKTRGQQVTLRCSPKSGHDTVSWYQQALGQGPQFIFQYYEEEERQRGNFPDRFSGHQFPNYSSELNVNALLLGDSALYLCASTNTDTQYFGPGTRLTVL.

Many counts were recorded for this clone. V usage is TRBV28 and J usage is TRBJ2-7; either TRBD1 or TRBD2 may supply D (5 bases each). V lost 5 bases, J lost 6 bases, and 20 bases lay in between. CDR3 size: 15 residues. Germline V CDR1 and CDR2: MDHEN, SYDVKM. CDR3 DNA sequence: TGTGCCAGCAGTCCCTCGATCGCCGGGACCCGCGAGCAGTACTTC. Protein product: CASSPSIAGTREQYF.

V usage is TRBV18 and J usage is TRBJ2-7; the D call may be TRBD1 or TRBD2 (5 bases each). The germline V gene has CDR1 KGHSH and CDR2 LQKENI. The CDR3 has 19 residues. Trimming took off 3 bases at V and 5 bases at J, with 29 bases between the two ends. Here the CDR3 reads CASSPSGVGVGNTRDEQYF. The CDR3 region has the DNA TGTGCCAGCTCACCCTCCGGGGTAGGGGTCGGAAACACCCGGGACGAGCAGTACTTC.

The chain carries TRBV7-2 and TRBJ2-1, with TRBD2 identical over 10 bases. Trimming at V came to 4 bases and at J to 5 bases, leaving 2 bases not matched to a gene. The CDR3 sequence is 14 residues long. Germline V lookup: CDR1 SGHTA, CDR2 FQGNSA. The CDR3 reads CASSSGLANNEQFF. The CDR3 region has the DNA TGTGCCAGCAGCTCGGGACTAGCGAACAATGAGCAGTTCTTC.

In its sample, this clone was seen a few times. V gene TRBV27 combines with J gene TRBJ1-2; the D gene is possibly TRBD1 (6 bases). CDR3 length: 12 amino acids. The V gene's germline CDR1 is MNHEY and CDR2 SMNVEV (reference sequence). Trimming shortened V by 6 bases and J by 4 bases, and 9 bases separated the two germline ends. CDR3 residues: CASRGGGYGYTF. As DNA, the CDR3 is TGTGCCAGCAGGGGAGGGGGCTATGGCTACACCTTC.

The chain couples TRBV4-1 to TRBJ2-7; 8 positions agree with TRBD2. The CDR3 covers 17 residues. V gave up 3 bases and J gave up 0 bases; unmatched junction bases: 10. From germline, CDR1 is MGHRA and CDR2 YSYEKL. The CDR3 region is CASSHPPGTSDSYEQYF. CDR3 nucleotide sequence: TGCGCCAGCAGCCACCCCCCCGGGACTAGTGACTCCTACGAGCAGTACTTC.

The V gene is TRBV5-1, the J gene TRBJ2-6; the match to TRBD1 covers 7 bases. The ends lost 4 bases at V and 4 bases at J; junction bases unmatched: 8. The CDR3 sequence is 16 residues long. Per germline, CDR1 SGHRS and CDR2 YFSETQ. The CDR3 loop reads CASSPQGSRGANVLTF. The CDR3 coding sequence is TGCGCCAGCAGCCCACAGGGGAGTAGGGGGGCCAACGTCCTGACTTTC.